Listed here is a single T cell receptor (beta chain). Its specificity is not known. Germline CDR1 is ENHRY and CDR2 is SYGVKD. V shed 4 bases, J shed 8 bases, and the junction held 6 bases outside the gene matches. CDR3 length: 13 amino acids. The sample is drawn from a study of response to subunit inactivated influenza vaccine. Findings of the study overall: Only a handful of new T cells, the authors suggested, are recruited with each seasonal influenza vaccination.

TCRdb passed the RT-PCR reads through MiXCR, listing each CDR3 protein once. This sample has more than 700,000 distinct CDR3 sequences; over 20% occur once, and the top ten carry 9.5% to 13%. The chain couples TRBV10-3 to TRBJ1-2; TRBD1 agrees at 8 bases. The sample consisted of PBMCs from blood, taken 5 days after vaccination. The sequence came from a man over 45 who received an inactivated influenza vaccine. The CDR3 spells CAISGTGTRGYTF. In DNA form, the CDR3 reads TGTGCCATCAGTGGGACAGGGACTCGGGGCTACACCTTC.